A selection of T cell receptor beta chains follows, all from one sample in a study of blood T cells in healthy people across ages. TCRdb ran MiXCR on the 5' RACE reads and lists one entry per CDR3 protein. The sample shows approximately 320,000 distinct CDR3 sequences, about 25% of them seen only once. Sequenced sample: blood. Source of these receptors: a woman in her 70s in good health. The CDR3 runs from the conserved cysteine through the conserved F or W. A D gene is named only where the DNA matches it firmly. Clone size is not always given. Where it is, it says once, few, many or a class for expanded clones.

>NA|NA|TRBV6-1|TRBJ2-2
TGTGCCAGCAGTGTCCTCGGATACGGGATCCAAAACACCGGGGAGCTGTTTTTT
CASSVLGYGIQNTGELFF
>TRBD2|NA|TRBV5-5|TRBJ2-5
TGTGCCAGCAACCGAGGGGCTAGCGGGCAAGAGACCCAGTACTTC
CASNRGASGQETQYF
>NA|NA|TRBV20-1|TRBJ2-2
TGCAGTGCTAGAGATTCCGGGAGCCAAACCGGGGAGCTGTTTTTT
CSARDSGSQTGELFF
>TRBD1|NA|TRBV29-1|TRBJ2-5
TGCAGCGTTGACGCCAGGGGGCGGCAAGAGACCCAGTACTTC
CSVDARGRQETQYF
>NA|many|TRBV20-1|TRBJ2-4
TGCAGTGCCCTGGAAACAACCAAAAACATTCAGTACTTC
CSALETTKNIQYF
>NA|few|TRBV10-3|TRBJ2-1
TGTGCCATCAGAGCGGACAATGAGCAGTTCTTC
CAIRADNEQFF
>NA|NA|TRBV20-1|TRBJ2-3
TGCAGTGCTCCGAAGTCTGGGTCGGCAGATACGCAGTATTTT
CSAPKSGSADTQYF
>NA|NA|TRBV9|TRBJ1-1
TGTGCCAGCAGCTACGGACAGAACACTGAAGCTTTCTTT
CASSYGQNTEAFF
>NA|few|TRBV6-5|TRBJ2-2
TGTGCCAGCAGTCTCGAGGATCCGGGAATGGGGGAGCTGTTTTTT
CASSLEDPGMGELFF
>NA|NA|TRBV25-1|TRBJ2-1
TGCGCCAGCAGTGACCCAAGCCGAAGCTCCTACAATGAGCAGTTCTTC
CASSDPSRSSYNEQFF
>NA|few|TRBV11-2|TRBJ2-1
TGTGCCAGCAGCTTGTTAGCAGGACAGTCCAATGAGCAGTTCTTC
CASSLLAGQSNEQFF
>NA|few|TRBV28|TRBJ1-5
TGTGCCAGCAGTTTACCAGTTCGGGGTCAGCCCCAGCATTTT
CASSLPVRGQPQHF
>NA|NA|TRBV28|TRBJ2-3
TGTGCCAGCAGAAGTCCCCGTGTGCGGGATACGCAGTATTTT
CASRSPRVRDTQYF
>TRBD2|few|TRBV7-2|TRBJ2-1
TGTGCCAGCAGCTTACAGCGGGGCTACAATGAGCAGTTCTTC
CASSLQRGYNEQFF
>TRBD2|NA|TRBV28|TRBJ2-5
TGTGCCAGCAGTTACGGGAGGGCCCGAGAGACCCAGTACTTC
CASSYGRARETQYF
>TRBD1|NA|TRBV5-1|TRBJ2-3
TGCGCCAGCAGCATTCAGGGGGCTTCTGCAGATACGCAGTATTTT
CASSIQGASADTQYF
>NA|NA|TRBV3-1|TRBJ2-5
TGTGCCAGCAGCCCAGATTCCGTGCGGAAGACCCAGTACTTC
CASSPDSVRKTQYF
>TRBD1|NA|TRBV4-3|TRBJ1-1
TGCGCCAGCTCACCACGAGTAACAGGGGTCATGAACACTGAAGCTTTCTTT
CASSPRVTGVMNTEAFF
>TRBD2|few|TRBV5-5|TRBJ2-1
TGTGCCAGCAGCTTGGCCAAGACTAGCGGGTATGATGAGCAGTTCTTC
CASSLAKTSGYDEQFF
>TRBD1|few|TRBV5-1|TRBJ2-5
TGCGCCAGCAGCTTCGGGACAGGGCCGAAGGGATTGGAGACCCAGTACTTC
CASSFGTGPKGLETQYF
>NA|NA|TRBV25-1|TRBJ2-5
TGTGCCAGCAGTGAATATGCGGCAGACCAAGAGACCCAGTACTTC
CASSEYAADQETQYF
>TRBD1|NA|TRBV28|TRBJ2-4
TGTGCCAGCAGTTTATGGCGGGTGGCAGGGGGCGAGCGTGGAGCCAAAAACATTCAGTACTTC
CASSLWRVAGGERGAKNIQYF
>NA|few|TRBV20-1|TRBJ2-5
TGCAGTGCTCCCACGAGGGACTGGCAAGAGACCCAGTACTTC
CSAPTRDWQETQYF
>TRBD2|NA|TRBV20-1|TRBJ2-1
TGCAGTGCTAGAGCCTTCGGGACTAGCGGGAGTACCGATGAGCAGTTCTTC
CSARAFGTSGSTDEQFF
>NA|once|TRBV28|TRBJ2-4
TGTGCCAGCAGTTCCCAAAGAATTCAACTAGCCAAAAACATTCAGTACTTC
CASSSQRIQLAKNIQYF
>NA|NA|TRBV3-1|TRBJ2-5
TGTGCCAGCAGCCAAACAGAGACCCAGTACTTC
CASSQTETQYF
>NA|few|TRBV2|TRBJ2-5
TGTGCCAGCAGTTTTCAGACTGGAAGACAAGAGGCCCAGTACTTC
CASSFQTGRQEAQYF
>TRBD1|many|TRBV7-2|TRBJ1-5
TGTGCCAGCAGCCGTTGGACAGGTTCGGGTCAGCCCCAGCATTTT
CASSRWTGSGQPQHF
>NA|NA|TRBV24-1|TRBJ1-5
TGTGCCATAGGCCAGGGCAATCAGCCCCAGCATTTT
CAIGQGNQPQHF
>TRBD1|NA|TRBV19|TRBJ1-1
TGTGCCAGTACCGGGACAGGCAACACTGAAGCTTTCTTT
CASTGTGNTEAFF
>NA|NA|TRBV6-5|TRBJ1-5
TGTGCCAGCAGTCGACAGCCTTATAAGCCCCAGCATTTT
CASSRQPYKPQHF
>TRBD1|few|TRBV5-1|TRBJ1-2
TGCGCCAGCAGCTTACGACAGGGTTATGAGGGCTACACCTTC
CASSLRQGYEGYTF
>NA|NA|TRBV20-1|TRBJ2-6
TGCAGTGCCCGAAAAGAAGGGTCCGGGGCCAACGTCCTGACTTTC
CSARKEGSGANVLTF
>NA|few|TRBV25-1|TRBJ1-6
TGTGCCAGCAGTCCCGTCCTTCCCTATAATTCACCCCTCCACTTT
CASSPVLPYNSPLHF
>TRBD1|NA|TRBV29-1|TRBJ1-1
TGCAGCGGCGACAGGGGCCCGAACACTGAAGCTTTCTTT
CSGDRGPNTEAFF
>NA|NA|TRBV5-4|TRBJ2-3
TGTGCCAGCAGCTTGGACAGGGTAACGCAGTATTTT
CASSLDRVTQYF
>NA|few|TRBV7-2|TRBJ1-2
TGTGCCAGCAGCTCCCTGGGGCTTGGGTATGGCTACACCTTC
CASSSLGLGYGYTF